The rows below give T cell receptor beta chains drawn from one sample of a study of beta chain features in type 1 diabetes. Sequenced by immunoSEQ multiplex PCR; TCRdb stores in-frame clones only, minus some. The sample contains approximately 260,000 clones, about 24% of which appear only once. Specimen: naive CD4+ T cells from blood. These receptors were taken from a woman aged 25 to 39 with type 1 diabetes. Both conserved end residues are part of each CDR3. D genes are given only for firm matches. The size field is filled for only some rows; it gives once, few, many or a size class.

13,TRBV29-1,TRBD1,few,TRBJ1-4,CSAGTADNEKLFF,TGCAGCGCCGGGACAGCTGATAATGAAAAACTGTTTTTT
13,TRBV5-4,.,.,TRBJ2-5,CASRGSGVETQYF,TGTGCCAGCAGGGGTTCGGGGGTAGAGACCCAGTACTTC
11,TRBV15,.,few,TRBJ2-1,CATSRANEQFF,TGTGCCACCAGCAGAGCTAATGAGCAGTTCTTC
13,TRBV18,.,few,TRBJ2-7,CASQALETMEQYF,TGTGCCAGCCAAGCCCTTGAGACTATGGAGCAGTACTTC
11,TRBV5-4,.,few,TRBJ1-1,CASSQNTEAFF,TGTGCCAGCAGCCAGAACACTGAAGCTTTCTTT
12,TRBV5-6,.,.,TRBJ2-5,CASSLRGETQYF,TGTGCCAGCAGCTTGAGGGGGGAGACCCAGTACTTC
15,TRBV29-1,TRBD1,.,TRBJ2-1,CSVDPQGASGNEQFF,TGCAGCGTTGACCCCCAGGGGGCGAGCGGCAATGAGCAGTTCTTC
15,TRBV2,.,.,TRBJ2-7,CASSDLGSLAYEQYF,TGTGCCAGCAGTGACTTGGGTAGCTTGGCCTACGAGCAGTACTTC
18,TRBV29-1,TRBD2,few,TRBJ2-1,CSVAPLAGGPNSYNEQFF,TGCAGCGTTGCCCCACTAGCGGGAGGGCCAAACTCCTACAATGAGCAGTTCTTC
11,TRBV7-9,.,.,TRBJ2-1,CASTKGDEQFF,TGTGCCAGCACTAAAGGGGATGAGCAGTTCTTC
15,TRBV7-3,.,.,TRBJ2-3,CASRSPGLTTDTQYF,TGTGCCAGCAGATCACCGGGACTGACCACAGATACGCAGTATTTT
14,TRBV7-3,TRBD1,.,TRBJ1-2,CASSSGTGSYGYTF,TGTGCCAGCAGCTCCGGGACAGGGAGCTATGGCTACACCTTC
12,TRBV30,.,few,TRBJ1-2,CAWINSYYGYTF,TGTGCCTGGATAAACTCCTACTATGGCTACACCTTC
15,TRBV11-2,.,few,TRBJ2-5,CASSLVSRVQETQYF,TGTGCCAGCAGCTTAGTCTCGCGGGTACAAGAGACCCAGTACTTC
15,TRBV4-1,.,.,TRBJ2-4,CASTRGLVGKNIQYF,TGCGCCAGCACCCGCGGACTTGTGGGCAAAAACATTCAGTACTTC
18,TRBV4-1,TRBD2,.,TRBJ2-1,CASSLRTSGNPLDNEQFF,TGCGCCAGCAGCCTCCGGACTAGCGGGAACCCACTCGACAATGAGCAGTTCTTC
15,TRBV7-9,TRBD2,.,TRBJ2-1,CASSLTSGTNNEQFF,TGTGCCAGCAGCCTTACTAGCGGGACAAACAATGAGCAGTTCTTC
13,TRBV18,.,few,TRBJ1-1,CASSAGQNTEAFF,TGTGCCAGCTCAGCCGGACAGAACACTGAAGCTTTCTTT
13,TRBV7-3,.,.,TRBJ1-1,CASSSHMNTEAFF,TGTGCCAGCAGCTCACATATGAACACTGAAGCTTTCTTT
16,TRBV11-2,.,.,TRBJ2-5,CASSLSPRLRVETQYF,TGTGCCAGCAGCTTAAGTCCCAGACTCCGGGTTGAGACCCAGTACTTC
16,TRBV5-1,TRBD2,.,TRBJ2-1,CASSFSLAGYYNEQFF,TGCGCCAGCAGCTTCTCACTAGCGGGTTATTACAATGAGCAGTTCTTC
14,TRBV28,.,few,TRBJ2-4,CASSLWSRLNIQYF,TGTGCCAGCAGTTTATGGTCGAGGTTAAACATTCAGTACTTC
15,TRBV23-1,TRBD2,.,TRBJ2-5,CASSQGSGRPETQYF,TGCGCCAGCAGTCAAGGAAGCGGGAGGCCGGAGACCCAGTACTTC
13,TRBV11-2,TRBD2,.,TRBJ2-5,CASKLAGVETQYF,TGTGCCAGCAAACTAGCGGGAGTAGAGACCCAGTACTTC
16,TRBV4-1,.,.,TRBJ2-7,CASSQVLFGGTYEQYF,TGCGCCAGCAGCCAAGTATTATTCGGAGGGACCTACGAGCAGTACTTC
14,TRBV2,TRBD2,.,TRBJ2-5,CASSEGGGGETQYF,TGTGCCAGCAGTGAGGGCGGGGGAGGAGAGACCCAGTACTTC
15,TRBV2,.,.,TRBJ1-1,CASSASAAPYTEAFF,TGTGCCAGCAGTGCGTCGGCAGCGCCCTACACTGAAGCTTTCTTT
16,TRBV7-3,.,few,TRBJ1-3,CASSLGPLASGNTIYF,TGTGCCAGCAGCCTCGGGCCCCTAGCCAGTGGAAACACCATATATTTT
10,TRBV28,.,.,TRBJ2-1,CATTYNEQFF,TGTGCCACTACTTACAATGAGCAGTTCTTC
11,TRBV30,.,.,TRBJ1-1,CAWSLGAIAFF,TGTGCCTGGAGTCTGGGGGCCATAGCTTTCTTT
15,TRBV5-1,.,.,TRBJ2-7,CASSRLSGQSYEQYF,TGCGCCAGCAGCCGCCTTTCGGGACAATCCTACGAGCAGTACTTC
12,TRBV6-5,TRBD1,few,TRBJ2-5,CASRTGGETQYF,TGTGCCAGCAGGACAGGGGGAGAGACCCAGTACTTC
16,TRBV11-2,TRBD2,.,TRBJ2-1,CASSLGWRESLNEQFF,TGTGCCAGCAGCTTAGGGTGGCGGGAGTCATTAAATGAGCAGTTCTTC
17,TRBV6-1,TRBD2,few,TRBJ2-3,CASSGLSGRARTDTQYF,TGTGCCAGCAGTGGGCTTAGCGGGAGGGCCCGCACAGATACGCAGTATTTT
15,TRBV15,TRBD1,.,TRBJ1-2,CATSRGQGANYGYTF,TGTGCCACCAGCAGGGGACAGGGAGCTAACTATGGCTACACCTTC
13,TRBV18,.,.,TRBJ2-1,CASSPGTANEQFF,TGTGCCAGCTCACCAGGGACTGCTAATGAGCAGTTCTTC
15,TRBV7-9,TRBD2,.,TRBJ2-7,CASSLAAGVDYEQYF,TGTGCCAGCAGCTTAGCGGCGGGAGTTGACTACGAGCAGTACTTC
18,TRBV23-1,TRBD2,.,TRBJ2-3,CASSQSAEGGSWGDTQYF,TGCGCCAGCAGTCAATCGGCTGAGGGCGGGAGCTGGGGAGATACGCAGTATTTT
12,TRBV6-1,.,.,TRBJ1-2,CASSETGEGYTF,TGTGCCAGCAGTGAAACCGGGGAAGGCTACACCTTC
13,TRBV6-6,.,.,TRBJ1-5,CASSYFRSEPQHF,TGTGCCAGCAGTTACTTCCGGTCCGAGCCCCAGCATTTT
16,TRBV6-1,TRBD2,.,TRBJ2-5,CASSGGSGRVQETQYF,TGTGCCAGCAGTGGCGGAAGCGGGAGGGTGCAAGAGACCCAGTACTTC
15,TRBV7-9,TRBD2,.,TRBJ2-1,CASSGGGSSYNEQFF,TGTGCCAGCAGCGGCGGCGGGAGCTCCTACAATGAGCAGTTCTTC